This T cell receptor beta chain was identified in a study of blood T cell repertoires in COVID-19 (dated by TCRdb to 2020 to 2021). For the wider study: The collaborator samples originated in the United States, Italy and Spain and spanned the acute and convalescent phases of COVID-19. The sample metadata nearly always contained a de-identified subject ID, COVID-19 status, age in years and sex. Samples were obtained from the ongoing ImmuneRACE study (first 160 participants) and from 1,254 subjects provided by 6 global collaborators. Deeply sampled blood TCRbeta repertoires from subjects exposed to, actively infected with, or recovered from COVID-19 were included in the dataset. The prospective study material was composed of cDNA or gDNA derived from T cells, B-cell-depleted T cells, or PBMCs. Where available, HLA class I and class II types were taken from metadata supplied by the sample provider and were not determined by assay-based typing. A freely available public database, intended as a resource for researchers studying the immune response to SARS-CoV-2, is where the repertoires were released.

The CDR3, cysteine through phenylalanine, is 13 amino acids long. Only the CDR3 part of the read is kept: 39 bases, read in frame from the first base. As encoded in the germline V gene (reference sequence), CDR1 is WNHNN while CDR2 is SYGVQD. V drops 6 bases and J drops 3 bases, leaving 12 bases in between. This clone was counted ten times or more. Its antigen is currently not known. Per-base quality was not reported, and no clone a single base away is much larger than it. The immunoSEQ Assay, a bias-controlled multiplex PCR, was used to amplify TCRbeta CDR3 regions from genomic DNA. On the authors' methods: The number of nucleated cells in each sample was estimated by amplification of reference gene primers within the assay. To quantify the absolute abundance of each unique TCRbeta CDR3 rearrangement, sequence reads were collapsed and filtered. For each sample, productive Simpson clonality was calculated as the square root of Simpson's diversity index over productive rearrangements. TCRdb retrieved this table from immuneACCESS and kept in-frame rearrangements only. Not all clones are present; in checked studies, unresolved V genes account for under half, and no reason is known for the remainder. V and J calls and clone size are given by that table; D and trimming were obtained from the DNA. The table for this sample lists a few hundred thousand clones; more than 80% of them were counted only once. The biggest ten clones account for 1.1% of the sample.

Points the paper makes about the study in general: Clinical and demographic metadata were provided uncurated, with the amount varying by source and participant.

Participants in the prospective study were aged 18 to 89 years, lived in about two dozen United States geographic areas, and enrolled through a virtual design. In the prospective study, participants were assigned to cohorts based on the clinical history participants reported in a screening survey and a study questionnaire. ImmuneRACE Cohort 3 recovered participants were defined by two consecutive negative NP/OP PCR tests, healthcare professional clearance, or symptom resolution. Mobile phlebotomists in the prospective study collected whole blood, serum and a nasopharyngeal or oropharyngeal swab from every participant. Participants in the prospective study had the option to provide additional blood draws and questionnaires over a roughly 2-month period. Blood samples from the prospective study were shipped frozen or at room temperature prior to DNA extraction.

The clonotype comes from a man aged 25 to 40 who had recovered from COVID-19. The sequenced sample was PBMCs or T cells enriched from blood (not recorded which). The rearrangement combines TRBV10-1 with TRBJ2-7; D gene: possibly TRBD1, on 5 matching bases. This receptor has the CDR3 CASSGQRGYEQYF. The nucleotides read TGCGCCAGCAGCGGCCAAAGGGGCTACGAGCAGTACTTC.